This TCR beta chain comes out of a study of blood T cell repertoires in COVID-19. This clone was detected once. Profiling relied on immunoSEQ multiplex PCR, and the TCRdb table lists in-frame clones only, not all of them. The data contain more than 100,000 clones, about 79% of them seen just once; the ten biggest clones take up about 2.1%. The receptor was isolated from a man in his 70s with acute or convalescent COVID-19. Source material: peripheral blood.

CDR3 in DNA: TGTGCCAGCTCACCCCGACAGGGCTCTGGAAACACCATATATTTT. Translating it yields CASSPRQGSGNTIYF. The V and J genes are TRBV18 and TRBJ1-3; TRBD1 agrees at 7 bases. The CDR3 has 15 amino acids. After removal of 3 bases from V and 0 bases from J, the junction contained 2 bases not matched to a gene. Per the germline V gene, CDR1 is KGHSH and CDR2 is LQKENI.